One and the same sample provided the 7 T cell receptor beta chains below, sequenced in a study of OX40 agonist ivuxolimab in advanced cancers. The repertoire was sequenced with immunoSEQ multiplex PCR; TCRdb's copy has only in-frame clones and lacks some. The table records about 49,000 clones, less than 85% of them present only once. This specimen consisted of CD4+ or CD8+ T cells sorted from blood, obtained in a trial of the OX40 agonist ivuxolimab. These receptors all stem from an adult with an advanced solid tumor such as melanoma, head and neck, liver or kidney cancer.

V usage is TRBV18 and J usage is TRBJ1-5; D gene unclear. Trimming took off 6 bases at V and 3 bases at J, with 6 bases between the two ends. The CDR3 runs to 12 residues. The germline gives CDR1 KGHSH, CDR2 LQKENI. The CDR3 sequence is CASSLDNQPQHF. For the CDR3, the DNA is TGTGCCAGCTCCCTTGACAATCAGCCCCAGCATTTT.

This clone was seen a handful of times. The rearrangement uses TRBV6-1 and TRBJ2-3; 9 positions match TRBD2. The CDR3 is made up of 15 amino acids. Germline CDR1 and CDR2: MNHNS and SASEGT. V lost 6 bases, J lost 5 bases, and 9 bases stayed unmatched. CDR3 amino acids: CASRDSGGAGDTQYF. The CDR3 DNA sequence: TGTGCCAGCAGAGATAGCGGGGGTGCTGGAGATACGCAGTATTTT.

The rearrangement links TRBV7-8 to TRBJ2-3, with 10 bases that match TRBD2. In germline, CDR1 is SGHVS, CDR2 FQNEAQ. CDR3 length: 16 residues. V was clipped by 4 bases and J by 4 bases; unmatched bases: 8. CDR3 in amino acids: CASSSILSGRADTQYF. For the CDR3, the DNA is TGTGCCAGCAGCTCCATTCTGAGCGGGAGGGCAGATACGCAGTATTTT.

The DNA of the CDR3 is TGTGCCAGCAACCCCCGCAGGGGTTCCTACGAGCAGTACTTC. Amino acids: CASNPRRGSYEQYF. This rearrangement joins TRBV6-6 to TRBJ2-5, with D tentatively TRBD1 (6 bases). Judging by the DNA end, TRBJ2-7 fits better; the J call may be wrong. CDR1 MNHNY and CDR2 SVGAGI come from the germline V gene (reference sequence). The CDR3 spans 14 residues.

The gene calls are TRBV7-8 and TRBJ1-5; 8 nucleotides line up with TRBD1. The CDR3 runs 16 residues. Germline CDR1 is SGHVS and CDR2 is FQNEAQ. Losses at the gene ends were 0 bases for V and 4 bases for J; bases not matched to a gene: 5. The CDR3 nucleotides read TGTGCCAGCAGCTTAGCGCAGGGGGCGCGGAATCAGCCCCAGCATTTT. It codes for CASSLAQGARNQPQHF.

The V call is TRBV11-2, the J call TRBJ1-1, with D uncertain. Germline CDR1 is SGHAT and CDR2 is FQNNGV. This CDR3 is 14 amino acids long. The V end lost 1 base, the J end lost 1 base, and 7 bases lay between the germline ends. The CDR3 bases are TGTGCCAGCAGCTTAGGTTCAGAGAACACTGAAGCTTTCTTT. Its translation: CASSLGSENTEAFF.

The V call is TRBV11-3, the J call TRBJ2-1; weak D call: TRBD2 (6 bases). V dropped 0 bases and J dropped 7 bases, with 10 bases sitting between them. CDR1 and CDR2 (germline): SGHNT, YENEEA. The CDR3 spans 14 residues. The CDR3 coding sequence is TGTGCCAGCAGCTTAGATGCCAGCGGGAATGAGCAGTTCTTC. It codes for CASSLDASGNEQFF.